This T cell receptor (beta chain) was observed in a study of lymphopenia after photon versus proton radiotherapy. Of note for this clone: The antigen remains unidentified.

With 10 bases removed from V and 1 base from J, the gap between germline ends came to 16 bases. The CDR3 length is 14 residues. Germline CDR1 reads MDHEN; CDR2 reads SYDVKM. Broader study findings: Oligoclonal CD8+ Temra expansion after nadir drove photon patients' diversity drop. In patients who died, overall survival fell as post-nadir TCR diversity dropped more.

Using immunoSEQ multiplex PCR, the repertoire was profiled, and TCRdb retains in-frame clones only, with some absent. The table lists about 58,000 clones, around 84% of them singletons. The sample here was peripheral blood, taken from a patient treated with proton-based radiotherapy. The chain joins TRBV28 to TRBJ1-2; D may be TRBD1 (5 bases). The source of this sequence is a man aged 55 to 70 with pancreatic cancer. This CDR3 is CATTSGTFNYGYTF. Written as DNA, the CDR3 is TGTGCCACCACCTCCGGGACTTTTAACTATGGCTACACCTTC.